This T cell receptor beta chain was sequenced during a study of beta chain features in type 1 diabetes. Study-wide results and limits: Patients with Type 1 diabetes showed moderately but significantly shorter TCRB CDR3s in all four CD4+ subsets. Whether HLA type influences TCRB rearrangement remained unresolved here.

V lost 0 bases to trimming and J lost 6 bases, with 13 bases between them. Germline V gene sequence: CDR1 SGHRS, CDR2 YFSETQ. The CDR3 loop spans 15 amino acids. The entirety of the isolated RNA underwent reverse transcription, so expressed TCRB transcripts were sequenced. The protocol was immunoSEQ multiplex PCR, while the TCRdb copy is restricted to in-frame clones and leaves out a portion. Here the sample spans around 250,000 clones, around 24% being singletons. Note on this clone: Its antigen remains unidentified.

This sequence was found in a woman in her 30s with type 1 diabetes. The rearrangement uses TRBV5-1 and TRBJ2-1; D call uncertain. The specimen was naive CD4+ T cells from blood. For the CDR3, the DNA is TGCGCCAGCAGCTTGGGGAACCTAGAGAGCAATGAGCAGTTCTTC. The encoded protein is CASSLGNLESNEQFF.